The rows below give T cell receptor beta chains drawn from one sample of a study of cytomegalovirus exposure and HLA in healthy donors. Clones were sequenced by immunoSEQ multiplex PCR, and TCRdb holds only the in-frame ones, with some missing. Among approximately 110,000 clones listed, over 70% were seen once. Sequenced material: PBMCs. The receptor set was obtained from a man aged 25-40 years in good health and CMV-seronegative. CDR3s include the opening cysteine and the closing phenylalanine or tryptophan. Fields, in order: V gene, clone size, J gene, D gene, CDR3 DNA, CDR3 protein. The D gene is left open where the match is weak. Size is stated for part of the rows, as once, few or many counts, or as a class when the clone is expanded.

V gene: TRBV7-9; clone size: few; J gene: TRBJ2-5; D gene: NA; CDR3 DNA: TGTGCCAGCAGCTCCACAATTCAGACGGCGGCCCCGTACTTC; CDR3 protein: CASSSTIQTAAPYF
V gene: TRBV7-9; clone size: NA; J gene: TRBJ2-6; D gene: NA; CDR3 DNA: TGTGCCAGCCTCCTGGCCTCTGGGGCCAACGTCCTGACTTTC; CDR3 protein: CASLLASGANVLTF
V gene: TRBV7-2; clone size: NA; J gene: TRBJ1-5; D gene: TRBD1; CDR3 DNA: TGTGCCAGCAGGCTATCCATGACAGGGTTAGATCAGCCCCAGCATTTT; CDR3 protein: CASRLSMTGLDQPQHF
V gene: TRBV6-5; clone size: NA; J gene: TRBJ2-3; D gene: NA; CDR3 DNA: TGTGCCAGCAGTTACCCCAGGGATCCAGATACGCAGTATTTT; CDR3 protein: CASSYPRDPDTQYF
V gene: TRBV6-5; clone size: NA; J gene: TRBJ1-2; D gene: NA; CDR3 DNA: TGTGCCAGCAGTTACAGGGGCTATGGCTACACCTTC; CDR3 protein: CASSYRGYGYTF
V gene: TRBV7-2; clone size: NA; J gene: TRBJ1-1; D gene: NA; CDR3 DNA: TGTGCCAGCAGCTTAGTTCGCCAGTCTGAAGCTTTCTTT; CDR3 protein: CASSLVRQSEAFF
V gene: TRBV18; clone size: NA; J gene: TRBJ2-1; D gene: TRBD2; CDR3 DNA: TGTGCCAGCTCTACTGGGACTAGCGGCAACAATGAGCAGTTCTTC; CDR3 protein: CASSTGTSGNNEQFF
V gene: TRBV5-1; clone size: medium-sized; J gene: TRBJ2-7; D gene: TRBD2; CDR3 DNA: TGCGCCAGCAGCTTGGCCGGCGGGGGAAACCTTGGATCCGAGCAGTACTTC; CDR3 protein: CASSLAGGGNLGSEQYF
V gene: TRBV27; clone size: NA; J gene: TRBJ2-2; D gene: TRBD1; CDR3 DNA: TGTGCCAGCAGACAGGGGGCCGGGGAGCTGTTTTTT; CDR3 protein: CASRQGAGELFF
V gene: TRBV29-1; clone size: NA; J gene: TRBJ2-1; D gene: NA; CDR3 DNA: TGCAGCGTCGTGGCCCGGGACAACTACAATGAGCAGTTCTTC; CDR3 protein: CSVVARDNYNEQFF
V gene: TRBV6-5; clone size: NA; J gene: TRBJ1-1; D gene: NA; CDR3 DNA: TGTGCCAGCAGGGCCGGGACACCGATAAACACTGAAGCTTTCTTT; CDR3 protein: CASRAGTPINTEAFF
V gene: TRBV9; clone size: NA; J gene: TRBJ1-5; D gene: TRBD1; CDR3 DNA: TGTGCCAGCAGCGTAGGAGGGGGCAACAATCAGCCCCAGCATTTT; CDR3 protein: CASSVGGGNNQPQHF
V gene: TRBV19; clone size: NA; J gene: TRBJ1-5; D gene: NA; CDR3 DNA: TGTGCCAGTAGTACGCTTTATGGGACATCAAGAATGGCTAGCAATCAGCCCCAGCATTTT; CDR3 protein: CASSTLYGTSRMASNQPQHF
V gene: TRBV4-3; clone size: NA; J gene: TRBJ2-1; D gene: TRBD2; CDR3 DNA: TGCGCCAGCAGCCAAGAGAGGTCTGGACTAGCGGGAGGGCTTGATGAGCAGTTCTTC; CDR3 protein: CASSQERSGLAGGLDEQFF
V gene: TRBV2; clone size: NA; J gene: TRBJ2-2; D gene: TRBD1; CDR3 DNA: TGTGCCAGCAGTGAACAGGGGGCGAACACCGGGGAGCTGTTTTTT; CDR3 protein: CASSEQGANTGELFF
V gene: TRBV5-1; clone size: NA; J gene: TRBJ2-5; D gene: TRBD1; CDR3 DNA: TGCGCCAGCAGCTACGACAGGGGGCTAGAGACCCAGTACTTC; CDR3 protein: CASSYDRGLETQYF
V gene: TRBV30; clone size: NA; J gene: TRBJ1-6; D gene: NA; CDR3 DNA: TGTGCCTGGAGTGTACCCCCGGACAGTCCTCACGGGCCTTATTCACCCCTCCACTTT; CDR3 protein: CAWSVPPDSPHGPYSPLHF
V gene: TRBV2; clone size: NA; J gene: TRBJ2-1; D gene: NA; CDR3 DNA: TGTGCCAGCAGGGAAACCGGTAATGAGCAGTTCTTC; CDR3 protein: CASRETGNEQFF
V gene: TRBV28; clone size: NA; J gene: TRBJ2-7; D gene: TRBD2; CDR3 DNA: TGTGCCAGCAGCCGACTAGCGGGAGTTGGCGAGCAGTACTTC; CDR3 protein: CASSRLAGVGEQYF
V gene: TRBV5-1; clone size: few; J gene: TRBJ2-2; D gene: TRBD2; CDR3 DNA: TGCGCCAGCAGCTTGGCGGGAGGGAGGACCGGGGAGCTGTTTTTT; CDR3 protein: CASSLAGGRTGELFF